This is a list of T cell receptor beta chains from one sample in a study of regulatory T cells in long-lasting Graves disease. TCRdb reprocessed the multiplex PCR reads via MiXCR and lists one record per CDR3 protein. The sample carries 540,000 or so distinct CDR3 sequences, roughly 12% recorded once. These data also featured in a second study, about T cells in Graves' hyperthyroidism and ophthalmopathy.

The sequencing here drew on peripheral blood mononuclear cells (PBMCs), taken at new diagnosis, from a patient treated with antithyroid drugs. These receptors came from a man aged 25-45 years with Graves disease. CDR3s include the opening cysteine and the closing phenylalanine or tryptophan. The D gene is left open where the match is weak. The listing skips clone size in some rows; elsewhere it reads once, few, many or a size class.

NA	many	TRBJ2-1	TRBV20-1	CSARTTGPGNEQFF	TGCAGTGCTCGGACTACCGGTCCGGGCAATGAGCAGTTCTTC
NA	few	TRBJ1-5	TRBV13	CASSLGLGIAGNQPQHF	TGTGCCAGCAGCTTAGGCCTAGGGATCGCGGGCAATCAGCCCCAGCATTTT
NA	many	TRBJ1-5	TRBV30	CAWSIKGGYNQPQHF	TGTGCCTGGAGTATAAAGGGTGGATACAATCAGCCCCAGCATTTT
NA	NA	TRBJ2-7	TRBV7-9	CASSFRPGEQYF	TGTGCCAGCAGCTTTCGGCCCGGGGAGCAGTACTTC
NA	NA	TRBJ2-7	TRBV3-1	CASSPTLQSSYEQYF	TGTGCCAGCAGCCCTACTCTACAGAGCTCCTACGAGCAGTACTTC
TRBD1	many	TRBJ1-1	TRBV19	CASSATGDLGGNTEAFF	TGTGCCAGTAGTGCAACAGGGGACCTCGGAGGGAACACTGAAGCTTTCTTT
NA	NA	TRBJ2-5	TRBV12-3/TRBV12-4	CASSPYSAQETQYF	TGTGCCAGCAGCCCCTATTCTGCCCAAGAGACCCAGTACTTC
NA	many	TRBJ2-7	TRBV7-9	CASSTPKDEGYEQYF	TGTGCCAGCAGCACCCCTAAAGATGAAGGATACGAGCAGTACTTC
NA	few	TRBJ1-5	TRBV9	CASSRGDQPQHF	TGTGCCAGCAGCCGGGGCGATCAGCCCCAGCATTTT
TRBD2	many	TRBJ2-7	TRBV2	CASGTRLAGEQYF	TGTGCCAGTGGGACGCGACTAGCGGGGGAGCAGTACTTC
NA	few	TRBJ1-4	TRBV20-1	CSARAGPRHNEKLFF	TGCAGTGCTAGAGCGGGACCGCGCCATAATGAAAAACTGTTTTTT
NA	NA	TRBJ2-3	TRBV7-9	CASSFGTYTDTQYF	TGTGCCAGCAGCTTCGGGACATACACAGATACGCAGTATTTT
TRBD1	many	TRBJ1-6	TRBV12-3/TRBV12-4	CASTPTGLGSPLHF	TGTGCCAGCACCCCGACAGGGTTGGGTTCACCCCTCCACTTT
NA	NA	TRBJ1-6	TRBV7-2	CASSLGSQRASPLHF	TGTGCCAGCAGCTTAGGGAGCCAGAGGGCATCACCCCTCCACTTT
NA	NA	TRBJ2-1	TRBV12-3/TRBV12-4	CASSSLRTAPYNEQFF	TGTGCCAGCAGTTCCCTCCGGACAGCTCCCTACAATGAGCAGTTCTTC
NA	many	TRBJ1-2	TRBV28	CASSFFPYGYTF	TGTGCCAGCAGTTTTTTCCCCTATGGCTACACCTTC
NA	few	TRBJ2-6	TRBV7-6	CASSLRTPPPGANVLTF	TGTGCCAGCAGCTTAAGGACACCTCCCCCTGGGGCCAACGTCCTGACTTTC
TRBD1	few	TRBJ2-1	TRBV9	CASKGQGGNEQFF	TGTGCCAGCAAGGGACAGGGAGGGAATGAGCAGTTCTTC
NA	many	TRBJ2-1	TRBV6-1	CASVDSYEQFF	TGTGCCAGCGTCGACAGTTACGAGCAGTTCTTC
NA	many	TRBJ2-7	TRBV7-9	CASSPSTSSYEQYF	TGTGCCAGCAGCCCCTCGACTTCCTCCTACGAGCAGTACTTC
TRBD2	many	TRBJ2-3	TRBV5-1	CASSVGLAGASYTDTQYF	TGCGCCAGCAGCGTCGGACTAGCGGGGGCCTCCTACACAGATACGCAGTATTTT
NA	many	TRBJ1-2	TRBV19	CATLYGYTF	TGTGCCACACTATATGGCTACACCTTC
NA	many	TRBJ2-5	TRBV28	CASSLGDTVGTQYF	TGTGCCAGCAGTTTAGGGGACACCGTGGGGACCCAGTACTTC
TRBD1	many	TRBJ2-7	TRBV11-2	CASSLDLFPPGDRAYEQYF	TGTGCCAGCAGCTTAGATCTGTTTCCACCCGGGGACAGAGCCTACGAGCAGTACTTC
TRBD2	NA	TRBJ2-7	TRBV20-1	CSARREGLNEQYF	TGCAGTGCTCGTCGGGAGGGCCTGAACGAGCAGTACTTC
NA	many	TRBJ2-1	TRBV25-1	CASSGSSYNEQFF	TGTGCCAGCAGTGGTTCGTCCTACAATGAGCAGTTCTTC
TRBD1	many	TRBJ1-2	TRBV7-2	CASSPGQRAGGYTF	TGTGCCAGCAGCCCGGGACAGAGGGCCGGTGGCTACACCTTC
NA	many	TRBJ1-5	TRBV6-2/TRBV6-3	CASSYGGNNQPQHF	TGTGCCAGCAGTTACGGGGGTAACAATCAGCCCCAGCATTTT
TRBD2	many	TRBJ2-7	TRBV20-1	CSADAGLAVREQYF	TGCAGTGCCGATGCGGGACTAGCGGTTAGGGAGCAGTACTTC
TRBD1	many	TRBJ1-5	TRBV2	CATAEQGLAQPQHF	TGTGCCACAGCAGAACAGGGGCTTGCTCAGCCCCAGCATTTT
NA	NA	TRBJ1-5	TRBV29-1	CSVRRHPRLRAYSNQPQHF	TGCAGCGTCAGGCGGCACCCTCGTCTGAGGGCTTATAGCAATCAGCCCCAGCATTTT
TRBD2	many	TRBJ2-7	TRBV7-6	CASSSTSSPSREQYF	TGTGCCAGCAGCTCGACTAGCTCCCCGTCTCGCGAGCAGTACTTC
NA	few	TRBJ2-7	TRBV19	CASSMDRDNSYEQYF	TGTGCCAGTAGTATGGACCGGGACAACTCCTACGAGCAGTACTTC
NA	few	TRBJ2-2	TRBV7-9	CASSSGNNGELFF	TGTGCCAGCAGCTCCGGGAACAACGGGGAGCTGTTTTTT
NA	many	TRBJ2-1	TRBV12-5	CASGSPGLAKNEQFF	TGTGCTAGTGGCTCGCCGGGACTGGCTAAGAATGAGCAGTTCTTC
NA	many	TRBJ2-2	TRBV9	CASSVDLTGELFF	TGTGCCAGCAGCGTAGACTTAACCGGGGAGCTGTTTTTT
NA	few	TRBJ2-5	TRBV29-1	CSVGHIRETQYF	TGCAGCGTCGGACATATAAGAGAGACCCAGTACTTC
TRBD1	NA	TRBJ2-3	TRBV2	CASSGGLSTDTQYF	TGTGCCAGCTCAGGGGGCCTTAGCACAGATACGCAGTATTTT
NA	many	TRBJ1-2	TRBV20-1	CSAGQPLPANYGYTF	TGCAGTGCAGGACAGCCTCTCCCAGCTAACTATGGCTACACCTTC
TRBD2	many	TRBJ2-1	TRBV11-3	CASSFFGTSGNNEQFF	TGTGCCAGCAGCTTTTTTGGGACTAGCGGGAACAATGAGCAGTTCTTC
NA	many	TRBJ2-3	TRBV7-2	CASSLRRGEWDTQYF	TGTGCCAGCAGCTTAAGAAGGGGGGAGTGGGATACGCAGTATTTT
NA	NA	TRBJ1-5	TRBV6-1	CASTSGGTGNQPQHF	TGTGCCAGCACCAGTGGGGGGACGGGCAATCAGCCCCAGCATTTT
NA	NA	TRBJ2-1	TRBV7-9	CASGLVRGKNNEQFF	TGTGCCAGCGGCTTAGTACGTGGGAAGAACAATGAGCAGTTCTTC
NA	NA	TRBJ2-1	TRBV4-1	CASSPSGAEQFF	TGCGCCAGCAGCCCTTCAGGGGCTGAGCAGTTCTTC
NA	many	TRBJ2-1	TRBV7-9	CASSPPGLGGEFF	TGTGCCAGCAGCCCCCCTGGACTGGGGGGTGAGTTCTTC
NA	NA	TRBJ1-1	TRBV20-1	CSARRDPTAFF	TGCAGTGCTAGACGGGACCCCACGGCTTTCTTT
TRBD1	NA	TRBJ1-5	TRBV3-1	CASSPGTVSNQPQHF	TGTGCCAGCAGCCCCGGGACAGTTAGTAATCAGCCCCAGCATTTT
TRBD2	NA	TRBJ2-5	TRBV3-1	CASSQDWYGRAERETQYF	TGTGCCAGCAGCCAAGATTGGTACGGGAGGGCCGAGCGAGAGACCCAGTACTTC
NA	many	TRBJ1-1	TRBV7-8	CASSLVGAASTEAFF	TGTGCCAGCAGCTTAGTAGGGGCGGCAAGCACTGAAGCTTTCTTT
TRBD2	NA	TRBJ2-7	TRBV9	CASRLAGESLYF	TGTGCCAGTCGACTAGCGGGAGAATCTCTGTACTTC
NA	few	TRBJ1-2	TRBV10-2	CASSESRVGYGYTF	TGCGCCAGCAGTGAGTCGAGGGTGGGCTATGGCTACACCTTC
NA	many	TRBJ2-1	TRBV14	CASSQGHRPLEQFF	TGTGCCAGCAGCCAAGGGCACAGGCCTCTTGAGCAGTTCTTC
TRBD2	many	TRBJ2-1	TRBV12-3/TRBV12-4	CASSFASGSQNEQFF	TGTGCCAGCAGTTTTGCCAGCGGGAGTCAGAATGAGCAGTTCTTC